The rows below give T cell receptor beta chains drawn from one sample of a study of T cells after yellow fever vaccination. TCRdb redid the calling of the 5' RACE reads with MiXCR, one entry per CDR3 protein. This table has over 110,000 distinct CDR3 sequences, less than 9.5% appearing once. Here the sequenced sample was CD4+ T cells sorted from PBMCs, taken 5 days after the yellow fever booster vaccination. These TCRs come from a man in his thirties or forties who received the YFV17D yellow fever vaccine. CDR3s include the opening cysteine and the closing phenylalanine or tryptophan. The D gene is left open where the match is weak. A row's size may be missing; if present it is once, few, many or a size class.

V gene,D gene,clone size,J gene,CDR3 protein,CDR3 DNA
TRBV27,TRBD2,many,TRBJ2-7,CASSRGAGGPWEQYF,TGTGCCAGCAGTCGGGGAGCGGGAGGGCCTTGGGAGCAGTACTTC
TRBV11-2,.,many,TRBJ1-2,CASSRRGESYGYTF,TGTGCCAGCAGCCGCCGCGGAGAGAGCTATGGCTACACCTTC
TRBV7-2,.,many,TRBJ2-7,CASSQTRGPNEQYF,TGTGCCAGCAGCCAGACCAGGGGTCCAAACGAGCAGTACTTC
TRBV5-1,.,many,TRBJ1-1,CASSLEPSTEAFF,TGCGCCAGCAGCTTGGAGCCGAGCACTGAAGCTTTCTTT
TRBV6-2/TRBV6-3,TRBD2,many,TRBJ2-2,CASSYPRLAGGQVNTGELFF,TGTGCCAGCAGTTACCCCCGACTAGCGGGAGGCCAAGTGAACACCGGGGAGCTGTTTTTT
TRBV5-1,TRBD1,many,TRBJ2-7,CASSFYQGTGDVYEQYF,TGCGCCAGCAGCTTCTACCAGGGGACAGGGGACGTCTACGAGCAGTACTTC
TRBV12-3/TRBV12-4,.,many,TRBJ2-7,CASGGVAAGYEQYF,TGTGCCAGCGGAGGAGTAGCGGCAGGATACGAGCAGTACTTC
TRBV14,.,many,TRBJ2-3,CAVASGESDTQYF,TGTGCCGTAGCGTCCGGAGAGTCAGATACGCAGTATTTT
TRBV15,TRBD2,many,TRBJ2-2,CATSRAGGRATPGELFF,TGTGCCACCAGCAGAGCGGGAGGCAGAGCGACCCCCGGGGAGCTGTTTTTT
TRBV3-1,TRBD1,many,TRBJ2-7,CASSQDSPDRGADEQYF,TGTGCCAGCAGCCAAGATTCCCCGGACAGGGGGGCAGACGAGCAGTACTTC
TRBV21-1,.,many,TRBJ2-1,CASSAQHRGTYNEQFF,TGTGCCAGCAGCGCCCAACACAGGGGGACTTACAATGAGCAGTTCTTC
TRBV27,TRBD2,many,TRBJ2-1,CASKNYPGGVAGGPNEQFF,TGTGCCAGCAAGAATTACCCCGGCGGTGTAGCGGGAGGGCCCAATGAGCAGTTCTTC
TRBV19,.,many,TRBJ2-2,CASSRSAGPPGELFF,TGTGCCAGTAGTAGATCCGCAGGCCCGCCCGGGGAGCTGTTTTTT
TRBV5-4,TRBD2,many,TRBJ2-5,CASRSGTSGMKETQYF,TGTGCCAGCAGGTCCGGGACTAGCGGTATGAAAGAGACCCAGTACTTC
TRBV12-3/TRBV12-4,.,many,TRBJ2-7,CASSPLDRTPLYEQYF,TGTGCCAGCAGCCCCTTGGACCGGACGCCACTTTACGAGCAGTACTTC
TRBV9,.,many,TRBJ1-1,CASSVDQGRTEAFF,TGTGCCAGCAGCGTTGATCAGGGGCGGACTGAAGCTTTCTTT
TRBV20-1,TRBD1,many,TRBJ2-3,CSARGDRGTSDTQYF,TGCAGTGCTAGAGGGGACAGGGGAACCTCAGATACGCAGTATTTT
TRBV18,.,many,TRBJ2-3,CASSPTLAGPSADTQYF,TGTGCCAGCTCACCAACCCTTGCGGGGCCCAGCGCAGATACGCAGTATTTT
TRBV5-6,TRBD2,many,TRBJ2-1,CASSWGLAGYVNEQFF,TGTGCCAGCAGCTGGGGACTAGCGGGATATGTGAATGAGCAGTTCTTC
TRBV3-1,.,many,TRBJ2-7,CASSLSGVSNEQYF,TGTGCCAGCAGCCTCAGTGGGGTATCGAACGAGCAGTACTTC
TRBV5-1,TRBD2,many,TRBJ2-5,CASSLKTSGSAWQETQYF,TGCGCCAGCAGCTTGAAAACTAGCGGGAGTGCTTGGCAAGAGACCCAGTACTTC
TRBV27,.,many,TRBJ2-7,CASSLGVTGNEQYF,TGTGCCAGCAGTTTAGGGGTTACAGGGAACGAGCAGTACTTC
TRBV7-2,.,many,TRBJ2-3,CASSPPFTSQYF,TGTGCCAGCAGCCCGCCCTTTACATCGCAGTATTTT
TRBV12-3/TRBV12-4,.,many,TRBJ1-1,CAVQQINTEAFF,TGTGCCGTCCAACAGATAAACACTGAAGCTTTCTTT
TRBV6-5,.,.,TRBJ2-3,CASSYSQAIPDTQYF,TGTGCCAGCAGTTACTCACAGGCTATACCAGATACGCAGTATTTT
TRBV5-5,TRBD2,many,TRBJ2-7,CASSLGGGPSGEQYF,TGTGCCAGCAGCTTGGGGGGAGGGCCCTCTGGCGAGCAGTACTTC
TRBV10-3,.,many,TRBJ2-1,CAISEQDYSNEQFF,TGTGCCATCAGTGAACAGGACTACAGCAATGAGCAGTTCTTC
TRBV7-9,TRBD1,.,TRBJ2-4,CASSRLQGDGQEAKNIPYF,TGTGCCAGCAGCCGCCTTCAGGGGGACGGGCAGGAAGCCAAAAACATTCCGTACTTC
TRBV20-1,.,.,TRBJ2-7,CSARDVAPETHEQYF,TGCAGTGCTAGAGATGTAGCGCCTGAGACCCACGAGCAGTACTTC
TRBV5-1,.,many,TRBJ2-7,CASSEGWEQYF,TGCGCCAGCAGCGAGGGGTGGGAGCAGTACTTC
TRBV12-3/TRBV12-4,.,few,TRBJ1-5,CASSLVAGVSNQPQHF,TGTGCCAGCAGTTTAGTGGCAGGGGTCAGCAATCAGCCCCAGCATTTT
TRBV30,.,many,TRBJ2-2,CAWSVLWPGELFF,TGTGCCTGGAGTGTACTCTGGCCCGGGGAGCTGTTTTTT
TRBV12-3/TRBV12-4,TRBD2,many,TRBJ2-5,CASSSQGLAGETQYF,TGTGCCAGCAGTTCCCAGGGGCTAGCGGGAGAGACCCAGTACTTC
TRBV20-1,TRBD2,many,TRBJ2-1,CSVQMGSGSPNEQFF,TGCAGTGTCCAAATGGGTAGCGGGAGTCCTAATGAGCAGTTCTTC
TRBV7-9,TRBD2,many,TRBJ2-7,CASSFSGMGDYEQYF,TGTGCCAGCAGCTTTAGCGGGATGGGGGACTACGAGCAGTACTTC
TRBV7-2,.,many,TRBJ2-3,CASSSSWDTQYF,TGTGCCAGCAGCTCCTCCTGGGATACGCAGTATTTT
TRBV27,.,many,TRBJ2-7,CASSSKGGLRLEYF,TGTGCCAGCAGTTCGAAAGGGGGTCTACGTTTGGAGTACTTC
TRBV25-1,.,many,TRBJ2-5,CASSELKVAETQYF,TGTGCCAGCAGTGAATTGAAGGTCGCGGAGACCCAGTACTTC
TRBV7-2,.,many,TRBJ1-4,CASSFQATNEKLFF,TGTGCCAGCAGCTTTCAAGCAACTAATGAAAAACTGTTTTTT
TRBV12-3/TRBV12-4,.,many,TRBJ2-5,CAILRKYQETQYF,TGTGCCATCCTCCGGAAGTACCAAGAGACCCAGTACTTC
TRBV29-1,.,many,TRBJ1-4,CSVELSQKKLFF,TGCAGCGTTGAGCTCTCCCAGAAGAAACTGTTTTTT
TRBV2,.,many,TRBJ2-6,CASSEGGSGANVLTF,TGTGCCAGCAGCGAGGGGGGCTCTGGGGCCAACGTCCTGACTTTC
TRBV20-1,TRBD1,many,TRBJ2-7,CSARDGQGAYEQYF,TGCAGTGCTAGAGATGGACAGGGGGCTTACGAGCAGTACTTC
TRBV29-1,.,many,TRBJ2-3,CSGSGTDTQYF,TGCAGCGGGAGTGGCACAGATACGCAGTATTTT
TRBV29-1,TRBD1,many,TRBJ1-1,CSVGPSDRANTEAFF,TGCAGCGTTGGCCCCTCGGACAGGGCGAACACTGAAGCTTTCTTT
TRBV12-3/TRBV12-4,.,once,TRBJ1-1,CASSFGQIAEAFF,TGTGCCAGCAGTTTCGGGCAGATCGCTGAAGCTTTCTTT
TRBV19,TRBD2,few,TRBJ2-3,CASSASGGADTQYF,TGTGCCAGTAGTGCTAGCGGGGGAGCAGATACGCAGTATTTT
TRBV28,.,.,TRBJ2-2,CASRGGGLNTGELFF,TGTGCCAGCAGGGGGGGTGGCTTGAACACCGGGGAGCTGTTTTTT
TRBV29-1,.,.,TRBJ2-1,CSATTTANNEQFF,TGCAGCGCAACGACGACAGCGAACAATGAGCAGTTCTTC
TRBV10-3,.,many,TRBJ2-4,CAIFAGIQYF,TGTGCCATCTTCGCGGGCATTCAGTACTTC
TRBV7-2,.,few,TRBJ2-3,CASSSGTVPYTQYF,TGTGCCAGCAGTTCCGGGACTGTACCTTATACGCAGTATTTT
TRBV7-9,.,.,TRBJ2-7,CASSLDLASHEQYF,TGTGCCAGCAGCTTAGATCTAGCGTCCCACGAGCAGTACTTC
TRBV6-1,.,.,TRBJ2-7,CASRPTGPVGYEQYF,TGTGCCAGCAGACCCACGGGCCCGGTCGGCTACGAGCAGTACTTC
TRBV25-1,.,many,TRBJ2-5,CASSEFGRVGETQYF,TGTGCCAGCAGTGAATTTGGCAGGGTAGGCGAGACCCAGTACTTC
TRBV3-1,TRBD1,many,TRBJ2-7,CARRTGGGSYEQYF,TGTGCCAGGCGGACAGGGGGCGGCTCATACGAGCAGTACTTC
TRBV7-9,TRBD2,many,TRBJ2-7,CASSPRGGSYEQYF,TGTGCCAGCAGCCCCCGAGGCGGGAGCTACGAGCAGTACTTC
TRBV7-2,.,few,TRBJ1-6,CASSLGGRNSPLHF,TGTGCCAGCAGCTTGGGGGGAAGGAATTCACCCCTCCACTTT
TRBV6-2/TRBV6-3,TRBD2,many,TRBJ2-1,CASSYSLSGRAGEQFF,TGTGCCAGCAGTTACTCGCTTAGCGGGAGGGCCGGGGAGCAGTTCTTC
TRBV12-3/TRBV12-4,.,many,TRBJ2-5,CASRAIEETQYF,TGTGCCAGTCGAGCCATAGAAGAGACCCAGTACTTC
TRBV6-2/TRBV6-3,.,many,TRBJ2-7,CASSNYYEQYF,TGTGCCAGCAGTAATTACTACGAGCAGTACTTC